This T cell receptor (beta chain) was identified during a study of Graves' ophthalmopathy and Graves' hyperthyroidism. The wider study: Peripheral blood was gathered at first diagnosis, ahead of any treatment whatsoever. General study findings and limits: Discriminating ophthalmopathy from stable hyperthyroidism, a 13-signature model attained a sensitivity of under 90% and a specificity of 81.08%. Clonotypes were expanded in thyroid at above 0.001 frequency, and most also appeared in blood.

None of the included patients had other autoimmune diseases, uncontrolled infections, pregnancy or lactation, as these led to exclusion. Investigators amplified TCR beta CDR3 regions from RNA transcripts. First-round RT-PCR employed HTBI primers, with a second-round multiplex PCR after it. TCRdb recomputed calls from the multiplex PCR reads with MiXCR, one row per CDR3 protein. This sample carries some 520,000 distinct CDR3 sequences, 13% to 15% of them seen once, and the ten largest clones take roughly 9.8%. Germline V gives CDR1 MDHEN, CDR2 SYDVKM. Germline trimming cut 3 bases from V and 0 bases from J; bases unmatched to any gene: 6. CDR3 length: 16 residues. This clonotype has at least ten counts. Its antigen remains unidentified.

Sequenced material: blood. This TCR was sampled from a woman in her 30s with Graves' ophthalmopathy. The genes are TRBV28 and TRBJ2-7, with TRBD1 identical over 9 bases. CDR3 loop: CASSFSDRGSSYEQYF. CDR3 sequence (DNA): TGTGCCAGCAGTTTCTCGGACAGGGGCAGCTCCTACGAGCAGTACTTC.